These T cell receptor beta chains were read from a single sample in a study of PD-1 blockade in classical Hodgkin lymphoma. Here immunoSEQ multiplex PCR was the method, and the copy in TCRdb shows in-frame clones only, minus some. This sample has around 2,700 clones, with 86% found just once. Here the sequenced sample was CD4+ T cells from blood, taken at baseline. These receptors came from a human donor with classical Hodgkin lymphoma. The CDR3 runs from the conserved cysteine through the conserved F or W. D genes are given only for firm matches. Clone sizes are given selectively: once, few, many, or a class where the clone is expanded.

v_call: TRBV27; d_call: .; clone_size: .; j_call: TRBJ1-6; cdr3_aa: CASSFGGYNSPLHF; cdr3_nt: TGTGCCAGCAGTTTCGGGGGTTATAATTCACCCCTCCACTTT
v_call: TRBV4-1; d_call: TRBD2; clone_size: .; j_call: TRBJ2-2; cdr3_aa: CASSQDSGLAGWAGELFF; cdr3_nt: TGCGCCAGCAGCCAAGATTCGGGCCTAGCGGGTTGGGCCGGGGAGCTGTTTTTT
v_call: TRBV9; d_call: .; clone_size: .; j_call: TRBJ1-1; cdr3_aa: CASSSHNTEAFF; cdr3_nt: TGTGCCAGCAGCTCACACAACACTGAAGCTTTCTTT
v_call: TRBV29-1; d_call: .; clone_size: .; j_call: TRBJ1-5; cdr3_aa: CSVGMNQPQHF; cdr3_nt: TGCAGCGTTGGGATGAATCAGCCCCAGCATTTT
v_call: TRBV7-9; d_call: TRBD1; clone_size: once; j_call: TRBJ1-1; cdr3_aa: CASSPRQGSNTEAFF; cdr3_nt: TGTGCCAGCAGCCCCAGACAGGGGTCGAACACTGAAGCTTTCTTT
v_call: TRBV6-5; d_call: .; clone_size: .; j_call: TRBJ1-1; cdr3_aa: CASSYGQSEAFF; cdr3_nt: TGTGCCAGCAGTTACGGACAGTCTGAAGCTTTCTTT
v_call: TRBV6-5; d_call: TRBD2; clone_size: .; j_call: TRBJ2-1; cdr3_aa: CASSYLAGGTANEQFF; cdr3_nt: TGTGCCAGCAGTTACCTAGCGGGAGGAACCGCCAATGAGCAGTTCTTC
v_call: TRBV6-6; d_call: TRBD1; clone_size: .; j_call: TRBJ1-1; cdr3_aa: CASSYRQGLNTEAFF; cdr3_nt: TGTGCCAGCAGTTACCGACAGGGGCTGAACACTGAAGCTTTCTTT
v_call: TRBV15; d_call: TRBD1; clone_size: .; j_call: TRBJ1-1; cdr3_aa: CATSRGTGGVNTEAFF; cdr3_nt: TGTGCCACCAGCAGGGGGACAGGGGGCGTGAACACTGAAGCTTTCTTT
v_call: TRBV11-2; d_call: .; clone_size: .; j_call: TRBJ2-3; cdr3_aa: CASSFLTSQADTQYF; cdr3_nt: TGTGCCAGCAGCTTTCTCACTAGTCAGGCAGATACGCAGTATTTT
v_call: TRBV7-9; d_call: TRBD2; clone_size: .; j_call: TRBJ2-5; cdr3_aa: CASSFSGTGMTQYF; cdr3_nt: TGTGCCAGCAGCTTTAGCGGGACGGGTATGACCCAGTACTTC
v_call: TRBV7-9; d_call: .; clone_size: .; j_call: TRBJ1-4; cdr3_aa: CASSLRQANEKLFF; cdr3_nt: TGTGCCAGCAGCTTGAGACAGGCGAATGAAAAACTGTTTTTT
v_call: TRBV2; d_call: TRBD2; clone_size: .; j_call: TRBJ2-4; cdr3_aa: CASSPTPGGAKNIQYF; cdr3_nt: TGTGCCAGCAGCCCCACCCCGGGGGGAGCCAAAAACATTCAGTACTTC
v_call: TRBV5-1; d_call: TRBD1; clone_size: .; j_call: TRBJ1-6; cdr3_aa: CASSLVDRDNSPLHF; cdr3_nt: TGCGCCAGCAGCTTGGTCGACAGGGATAATTCACCCCTCCACTTT
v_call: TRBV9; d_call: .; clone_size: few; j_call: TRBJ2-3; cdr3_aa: CASSVESGTQYF; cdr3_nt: TGTGCCAGCAGCGTAGAAAGCGGTACGCAGTATTTT
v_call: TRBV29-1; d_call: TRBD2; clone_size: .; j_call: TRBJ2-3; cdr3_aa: CSVQAGGSDTQYF; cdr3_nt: TGCAGCGTTCAAGCGGGAGGGTCAGATACGCAGTATTTT
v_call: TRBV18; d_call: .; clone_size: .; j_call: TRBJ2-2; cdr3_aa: CASSPPVGGVTGELFF; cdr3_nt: TGTGCCAGCTCACCCCCCGTTGGAGGGGTCACCGGGGAGCTGTTTTTT
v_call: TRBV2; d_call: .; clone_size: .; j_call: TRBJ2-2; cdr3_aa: CASSDFRGAGELFF; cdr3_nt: TGTGCCAGCAGTGATTTCCGAGGGGCCGGGGAGCTGTTTTTT
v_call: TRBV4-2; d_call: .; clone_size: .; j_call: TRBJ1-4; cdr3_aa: CASSHGQINEKLFF; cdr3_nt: TGTGCCAGCAGCCATGGGCAGATTAATGAAAAACTGTTTTTT
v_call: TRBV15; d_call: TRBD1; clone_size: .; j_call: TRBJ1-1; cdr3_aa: CATSRDPQGAMNTEAFF; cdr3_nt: TGTGCCACCAGCAGAGATCCCCAGGGGGCGATGAACACTGAAGCTTTCTTT
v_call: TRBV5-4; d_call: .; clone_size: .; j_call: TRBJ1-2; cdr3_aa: CASSRTDFYGYTF; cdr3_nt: TGTGCCAGCAGCCGGACAGATTTTTATGGCTACACCTTC
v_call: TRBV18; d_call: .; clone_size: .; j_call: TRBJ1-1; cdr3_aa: CASSPLMAEAFF; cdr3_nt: TGTGCCAGCTCACCACTGATGGCTGAAGCTTTCTTT